This T cell receptor (beta chain) came from a study of blood T cell repertoires in COVID-19. Study information: Acute and convalescent COVID-19 samples came from the United States, Italy and Spain. The cDNA or gDNA used as material had been derived from T cells, B-cell-depleted T cells, or PBMCs.

This CDR3 region has 10 residues. V lost 7 bases, J lost 7 bases, and 3 bases lay in between. As handled by the study authors: Quantification of nucleated cells was approximated via reference gene primer amplification. Clones were sequenced by immunoSEQ multiplex PCR, and TCRdb holds only the in-frame ones, with some missing. From that table come the V and J calls and clone size; the DNA was used to work out D and trimming. Of around 170,000 clones listed, around 83% are singletons. The chain joins TRBV5-3 to TRBJ1-6; no clear D. TRBV5-3 is marked as an open reading frame, function uncertain. The source material was peripheral blood. The source of this sequence is a woman aged 35 to 49 with acute or convalescent COVID-19. The CDR3, as DNA: TGTGCCAGAGAGAATTCACCCCTCCACTTT. This codes for CARENSPLHF.